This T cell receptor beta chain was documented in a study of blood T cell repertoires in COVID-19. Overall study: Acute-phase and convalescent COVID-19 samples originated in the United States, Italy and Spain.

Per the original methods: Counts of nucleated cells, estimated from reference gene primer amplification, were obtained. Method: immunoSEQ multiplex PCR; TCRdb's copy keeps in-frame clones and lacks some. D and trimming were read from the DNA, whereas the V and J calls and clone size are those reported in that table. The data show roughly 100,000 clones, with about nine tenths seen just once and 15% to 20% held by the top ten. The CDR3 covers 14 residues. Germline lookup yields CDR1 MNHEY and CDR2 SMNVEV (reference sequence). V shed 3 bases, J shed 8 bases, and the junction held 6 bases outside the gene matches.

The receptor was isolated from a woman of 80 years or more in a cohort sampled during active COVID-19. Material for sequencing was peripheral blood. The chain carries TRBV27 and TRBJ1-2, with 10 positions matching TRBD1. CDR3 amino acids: CASSFLTGGEGYTF. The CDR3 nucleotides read TGTGCCAGCAGTTTCCTGACAGGGGGCGAAGGCTACACCTTC.